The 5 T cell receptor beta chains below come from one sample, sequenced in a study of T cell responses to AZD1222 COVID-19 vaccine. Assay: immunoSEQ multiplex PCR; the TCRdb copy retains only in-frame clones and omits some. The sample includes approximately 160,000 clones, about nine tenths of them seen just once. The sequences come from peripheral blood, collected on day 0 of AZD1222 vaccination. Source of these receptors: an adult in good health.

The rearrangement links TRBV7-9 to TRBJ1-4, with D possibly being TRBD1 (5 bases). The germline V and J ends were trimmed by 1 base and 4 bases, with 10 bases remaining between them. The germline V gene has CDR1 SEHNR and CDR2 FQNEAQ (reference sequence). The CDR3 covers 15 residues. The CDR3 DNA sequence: TGTGCCAGCAGCTTAGGTGGGGGAGTTAATGAAAAACTGTTTTTT. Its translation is CASSLGGGVNEKLFF.

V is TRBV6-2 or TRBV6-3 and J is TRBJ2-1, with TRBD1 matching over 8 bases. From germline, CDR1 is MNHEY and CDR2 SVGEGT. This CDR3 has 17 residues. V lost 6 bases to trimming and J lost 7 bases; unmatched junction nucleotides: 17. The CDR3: CASSPHPSDRVKNEQFF. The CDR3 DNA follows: TGTGCCAGCAGCCCCCACCCCTCGGACAGGGTAAAGAATGAGCAGTTCTTC.

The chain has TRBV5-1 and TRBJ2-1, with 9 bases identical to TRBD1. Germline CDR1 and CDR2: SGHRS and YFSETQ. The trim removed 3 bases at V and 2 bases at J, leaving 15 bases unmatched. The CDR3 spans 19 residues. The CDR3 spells CASSWVGTGPLGPYNEQFF. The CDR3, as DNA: TGCGCCAGCAGCTGGGTCGGGACAGGGCCCCTCGGGCCCTACAATGAGCAGTTCTTC.

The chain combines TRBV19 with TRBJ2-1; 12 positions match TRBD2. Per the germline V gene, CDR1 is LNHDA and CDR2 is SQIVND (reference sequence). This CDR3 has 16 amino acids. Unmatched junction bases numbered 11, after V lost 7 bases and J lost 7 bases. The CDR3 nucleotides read TGTGCCAGTAATCGGCTAGCGGGGGGGCCGGGGAATGAGCAGTTCTTC. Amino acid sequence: CASNRLAGGPGNEQFF.

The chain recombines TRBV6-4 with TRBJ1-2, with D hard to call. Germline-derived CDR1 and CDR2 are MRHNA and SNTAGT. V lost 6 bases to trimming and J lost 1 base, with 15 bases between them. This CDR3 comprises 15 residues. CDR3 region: CASREWPTVNYGYTF. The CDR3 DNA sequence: TGTGCCAGCAGAGAATGGCCGACGGTTAACTATGGCTACACCTTC.